This is a list of T cell receptor beta chains from one sample in a study of T-cell reconstitution after alpha-beta-depleted transplantation in children. TCRdb re-analysed the PCR reads in MiXCR, keeping a single row per CDR3 protein. The table includes around 380,000 distinct CDR3 sequences, about a tenth detected once. This specimen was PBMCs from the stem cell graft donor, taken from the stem cell graft. These receptors all stem from a human donor who donated a stem cell graft to a child with acute myeloid leukemia. Both conserved end residues are part of each CDR3.

TRBV5-1,TRBJ1-2,CASSRDGDYGYTF
TRBV12-3/TRBV12-4,TRBJ2-1,CASMELVTSGRGSYNEQFF
TRBV6-5,TRBJ2-1,CASSFGTSGRIDNEQFF
TRBV18,TRBJ1-1,CASSPPRQGGNTEAFF
TRBV10-3,TRBJ2-5,CAISDPLTPKETQYF
TRBV3-1,TRBJ2-7,CASSPTPRAGGGEQYF
TRBV12-3/TRBV12-4,TRBJ2-7,CASSLKGTSGTSYEQYF
TRBV5-1,TRBJ2-5,CASSRPPSRDQETQYF
TRBV6-1,TRBJ1-4,CASSVDRDVEKLFF
TRBV5-1,TRBJ2-5,CASSLQGGMETQYF
TRBV29-1,TRBJ1-1,CSASTYTEAFF
TRBV29-1,TRBJ2-3,CSVVNSGRTDTQYF